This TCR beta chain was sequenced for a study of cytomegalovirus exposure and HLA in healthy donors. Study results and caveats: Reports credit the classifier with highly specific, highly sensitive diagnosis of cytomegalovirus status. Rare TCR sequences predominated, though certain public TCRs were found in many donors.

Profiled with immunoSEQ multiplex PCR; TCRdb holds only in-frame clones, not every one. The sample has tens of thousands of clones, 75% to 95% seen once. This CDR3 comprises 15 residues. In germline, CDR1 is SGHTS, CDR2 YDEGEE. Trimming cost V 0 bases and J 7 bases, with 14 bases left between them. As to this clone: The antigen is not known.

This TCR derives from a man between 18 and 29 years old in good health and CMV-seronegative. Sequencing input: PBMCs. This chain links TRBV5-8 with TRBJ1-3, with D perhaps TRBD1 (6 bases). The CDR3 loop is CASSLVGHAQNTIYF. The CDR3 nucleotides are TGTGCCAGCAGCTTGGTGGGACATGCGCAGAACACCATATATTTT.